This T cell receptor beta chain was retrieved from a study of blood T cell repertoires in COVID-19. Study-level background: Researchers got acute and convalescent COVID-19 samples from the United States, Italy and Spain.

Original methodology: Nucleated cell counts were estimated from reference gene primer amplification. The method was immunoSEQ multiplex PCR; TCRdb's version includes in-frame clones alone and lacks a portion of them. D and trimming come from the DNA, and the V and J calls and clone size come from that table. The table includes about 210,000 clones, 85% detected once. The specimen sequenced was PBMCs or T cells enriched from blood (not recorded which). This receptor was obtained from a man aged 40-50 years who had recovered from COVID-19.

The CDR3 loop is CASSPGQSNTEAFF. CDR3 DNA: TGTGCCAGCAGCCCGGGACAAAGTAACACTGAAGCTTTCTTT. The rearrangement uses TRBV7-9 and TRBJ1-1; D is possibly TRBD1 (6 bases). The CDR3 totals 14 residues. Germline lookup yields CDR1 SEHNR and CDR2 FQNEAQ (reference sequence). V dropped 5 bases and J dropped 2 bases, with 12 bases sitting between them.